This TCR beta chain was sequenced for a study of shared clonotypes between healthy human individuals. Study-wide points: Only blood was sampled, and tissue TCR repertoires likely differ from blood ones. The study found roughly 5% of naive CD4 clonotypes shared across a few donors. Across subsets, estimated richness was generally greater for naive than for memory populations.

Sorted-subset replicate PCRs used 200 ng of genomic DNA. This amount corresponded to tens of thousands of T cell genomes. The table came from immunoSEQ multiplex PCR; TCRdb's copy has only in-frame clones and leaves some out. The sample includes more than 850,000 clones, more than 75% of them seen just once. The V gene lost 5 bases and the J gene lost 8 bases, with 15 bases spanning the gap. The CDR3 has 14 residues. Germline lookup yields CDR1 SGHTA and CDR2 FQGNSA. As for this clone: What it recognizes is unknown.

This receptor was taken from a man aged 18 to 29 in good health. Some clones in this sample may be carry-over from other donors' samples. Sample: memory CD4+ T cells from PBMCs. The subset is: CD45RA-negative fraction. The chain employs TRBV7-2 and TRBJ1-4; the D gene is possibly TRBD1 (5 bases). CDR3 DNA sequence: TGTGCCAGCAGCGCCGGGGGACGGAGGGAAAAACTGTTTTTT. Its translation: CASSAGGRREKLFF.